One sample yielded the 10 T cell receptor beta chains listed below, sequenced in a study of T-cell memory formation after mild COVID-19. MiXCR, run by TCRdb on the 5' RACE reads, gives a single entry per CDR3 protein. The table lists hundreds of thousands of distinct CDR3 sequences, under 30% of them singletons. Sequencing was carried out using PBMCs or a T cell subset sorted from them (not recorded which). The receptors shown here come from an adult woman who had mild COVID-19 (a few samples of this study predate the infection). Cell type and time point are not known.

This clonotype was detected once. This chain links TRBV7-6 with TRBJ2-3; 13 nucleotides agree with TRBD2. V shed 5 bases and J 2 bases; nucleotides not matched to a gene: 19. The germline CDR1 and CDR2 sequences are SGHVS and FNYEAQ. The length of the CDR3 is 21 residues. The CDR3 spells CASSRNNLGTSGKSDTDTQYF. For the CDR3, the DNA is TGTGCCAGCAGCCGAAACAACCTCGGGACTAGCGGGAAGTCGGACACAGATACGCAGTATTTT.

This chain connects TRBV7-2 to TRBJ1-2; D is perhaps TRBD1 (5 bases). The V gene's germline CDR1 is SGHTA and CDR2 FQGNSA. V lost 1 base and J lost 3, with 12 bases in between. CDR3 length: 15 residues. The DNA for the CDR3 is TGTGCCAGCAGCTTAGGGGAGGGGACTTACTATGGCTACACCTTC. Translating it yields CASSLGEGTYYGYTF.

J is TRBJ2-2 and V is TRBV30, with D possibly TRBD1 on 6 matching bases. The V gene's germline CDR1 is GTSNPN and CDR2 SVGIG (reference sequence). Trimming stripped 7 bases from V and 6 bases from J, with 18 bases between. The CDR3 has 14 residues. For the CDR3, the DNA is TGTGCCTCCCAAACAGGGTTAGGGGCCGGGGAGCTGTTTTTT. It specifies CASQTGLGAGELFF. Combining the CDR3 with reference TRBV30 and TRBJ2-2 gives the whole variable domain SQTIHQWPATLVQPVGSPLSLECTVEGTSNPNLYWYRQAAGRGLQLLFYSVGIGQISSEVPQNLSASRPQDRQFILSSKKLLLSDSGFYLCASQTGLGAGELFFGEGSRLTVL.

The V call is TRBV7-2, the J call TRBJ2-2, with D unclear. This CDR3 comprises 15 residues. V was cut by 1 base and J by 6 bases, with 12 bases left in between. Germline V gene lookup returns CDR1 SGHTA and CDR2 FQGNSA. The CDR3 sequence is CASSLDWAVPGELFF. The CDR3 DNA follows: TGTGCCAGCAGCTTAGATTGGGCAGTTCCCGGGGAGCTGTTTTTT. The full variable domain, rest sourced from reference TRBV7-2 and TRBJ2-2, is GAGVSQSPSNKVTEKGKDVELRCDPISGHTALYWYRQSLGQGLEFLIYFQGNSAPDKSGLPSDRFSAERTGGSVSTLTIQRTQQEDSAVYLCASSLDWAVPGELFFGEGSRLTVL.

This chain joins TRBV29-1 and TRBJ2-7; D is unclear. Per germline, CDR1 SQVTM and CDR2 ANQGSEA. This CDR3 is built from 13 residues. V was trimmed by 7 bases and J by 1 base, leaving 14 bases between them. The CDR3 nucleotides are TGCAGCGCTAAAACGGCCCCATCCTACGAGCAGTACTTC. Translating gives CSAKTAPSYEQYF.

The genes are TRBV5-1 and TRBJ2-5; D uncertain. There are 14 residues in the CDR3. Germline CDR1 reads SGHRS; CDR2 reads YFSETQ. Trimming took 1 base from V and 1 from J, leaving 8 bases between them. The CDR3 loop reads CASSLIQPQETQYF. CDR3 sequence (DNA): TGCGCCAGCAGCTTGATACAGCCCCAAGAGACCCAGTACTTC.

The J gene is TRBJ1-2, the V gene TRBV12-3 or TRBV12-4; unclear D gene. The V end lost 6 bases, the J end lost 4 bases, and 9 bases lay between the germline ends. There are 12 residues in the CDR3. CDR3 bases: TGTGCCAGCAGCCCTCGGATCTATGGCTACACCTTC. It codes for CASSPRIYGYTF.

V is TRBV12-3 or TRBV12-4 and J is TRBJ1-2, with a tentative D call TRBD1 (5 bases). V lost 3 bases and J 0 bases, leaving 8 bases between the germline ends. The CDR3 extends over 14 amino acids. CDR3 amino acids: CASSFGTTNYGYTF. As DNA, the CDR3 is TGTGCCAGCAGTTTCGGGACCACTAACTATGGCTACACCTTC.

The chain recombines TRBV15 with TRBJ2-2; D may match TRBD1 or TRBD2 (5 bases each). Germline V gene lookup returns CDR1 LNHNV and CDR2 YYDKDF (reference sequence). The CDR3 extends over 15 amino acids. V was shortened by 3 bases and J by 5 bases, with 13 bases between the two germline ends. CDR3 residues: CATSSRGDWTGELFF. CDR3 sequence (DNA): TGTGCCACCAGCAGCCGGGGCGATTGGACCGGGGAGCTGTTTTTT.

This clonotype was counted a few times. This rearrangement joins TRBV3-1 to TRBJ2-1; 9 bases map to TRBD1. The CDR3 runs to 17 residues. After removal of 0 bases from V and 7 bases from J, the junction contained 10 bases not matched to a gene. Germline V lookup: CDR1 LGHDT, CDR2 YNNKEL (reference sequence). The DNA for the CDR3 is TGTGCCAGCAGCCAAGATCTAGGGACAGGGATCGGGAATGAGCAGTTCTTC. This sequence encodes CASSQDLGTGIGNEQFF.